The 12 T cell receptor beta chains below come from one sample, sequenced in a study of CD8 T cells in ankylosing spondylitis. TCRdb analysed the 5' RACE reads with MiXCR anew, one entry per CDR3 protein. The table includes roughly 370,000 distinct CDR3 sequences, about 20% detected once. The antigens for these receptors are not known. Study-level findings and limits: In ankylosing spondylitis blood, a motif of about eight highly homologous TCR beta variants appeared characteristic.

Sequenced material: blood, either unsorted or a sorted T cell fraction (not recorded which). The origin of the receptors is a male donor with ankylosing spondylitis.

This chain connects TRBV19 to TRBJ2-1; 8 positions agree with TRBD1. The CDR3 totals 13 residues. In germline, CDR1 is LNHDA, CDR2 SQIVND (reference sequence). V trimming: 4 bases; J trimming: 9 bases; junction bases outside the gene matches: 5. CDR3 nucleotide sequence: TGTGCCAGTAGTACAAACGGACAGGGTGAGCAGTTCTTC. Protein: CASSTNGQGEQFF. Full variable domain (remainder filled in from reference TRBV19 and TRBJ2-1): DGGITQSPKYLFRKEGQNVTLSCEQNLNHDAMYWYRQDPGQGLRLIYYSQIVNDFQKGDIAEGYSVSREKKESFPLTVTSAQKNPTAFYLCASSTNGQGEQFFGPGTRLTVL.

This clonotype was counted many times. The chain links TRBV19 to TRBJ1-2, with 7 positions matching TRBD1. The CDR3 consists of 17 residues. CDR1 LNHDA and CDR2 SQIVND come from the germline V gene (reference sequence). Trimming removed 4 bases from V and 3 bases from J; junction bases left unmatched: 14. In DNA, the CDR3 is TGTGCCAGTAGTAAACGCCTCGGAGGGACAGCCTACTATGGCTACACCTTC. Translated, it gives CASSKRLGGTAYYGYTF. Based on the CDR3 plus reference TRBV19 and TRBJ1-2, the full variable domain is DGGITQSPKYLFRKEGQNVTLSCEQNLNHDAMYWYRQDPGQGLRLIYYSQIVNDFQKGDIAEGYSVSREKKESFPLTVTSAQKNPTAFYLCASSKRLGGTAYYGYTFGSGTRLTVV.

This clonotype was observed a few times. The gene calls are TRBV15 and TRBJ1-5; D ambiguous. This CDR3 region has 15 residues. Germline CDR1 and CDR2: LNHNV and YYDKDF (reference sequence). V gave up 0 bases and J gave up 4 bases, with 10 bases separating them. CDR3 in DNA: TGTGCCACCAGCAGAGATCCCGAAGCAAATCAGCCCCAGCATTTT. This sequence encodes CATSRDPEANQPQHF.

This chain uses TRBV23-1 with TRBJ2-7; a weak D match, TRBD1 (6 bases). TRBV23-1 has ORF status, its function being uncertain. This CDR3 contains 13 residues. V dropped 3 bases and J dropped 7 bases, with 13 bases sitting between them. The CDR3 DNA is TGCGCCAGCAGTCAGGATACCGACAGGGAGCAGTACTTC. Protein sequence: CASSQDTDREQYF.

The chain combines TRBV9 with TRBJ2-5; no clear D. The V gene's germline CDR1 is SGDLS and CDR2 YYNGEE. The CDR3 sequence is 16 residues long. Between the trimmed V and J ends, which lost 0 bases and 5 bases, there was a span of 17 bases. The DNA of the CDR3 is TGTGCCAGCAGCGTAGGAATCCTGCCAGGCCAGGAGACCCAGTACTTC. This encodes CASSVGILPGQETQYF.

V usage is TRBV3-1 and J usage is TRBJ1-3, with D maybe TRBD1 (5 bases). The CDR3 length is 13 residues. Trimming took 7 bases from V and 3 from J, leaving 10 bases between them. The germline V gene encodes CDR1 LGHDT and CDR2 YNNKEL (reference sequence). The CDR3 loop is CASTPTVGNTIYF. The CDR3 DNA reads TGTGCCAGCACCCCGACAGTTGGAAACACCATATATTTT.

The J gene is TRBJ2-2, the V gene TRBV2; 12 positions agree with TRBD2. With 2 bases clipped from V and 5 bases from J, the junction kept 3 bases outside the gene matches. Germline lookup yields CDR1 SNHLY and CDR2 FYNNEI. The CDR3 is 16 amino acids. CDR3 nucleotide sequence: TGTGCCAGCAGTGAATGGACTAGCGGGAAGACCGGGGAGCTGTTTTTT. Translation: CASSEWTSGKTGELFF.

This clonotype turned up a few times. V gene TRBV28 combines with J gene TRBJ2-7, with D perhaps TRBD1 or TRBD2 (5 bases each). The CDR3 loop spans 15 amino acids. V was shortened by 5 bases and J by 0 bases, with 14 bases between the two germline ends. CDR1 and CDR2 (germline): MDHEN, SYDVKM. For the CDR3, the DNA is TGTGCCAGCAGTAAAGGGACCGCAAGCTCCTACGAGCAGTACTTC. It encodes CASSKGTASSYEQYF.

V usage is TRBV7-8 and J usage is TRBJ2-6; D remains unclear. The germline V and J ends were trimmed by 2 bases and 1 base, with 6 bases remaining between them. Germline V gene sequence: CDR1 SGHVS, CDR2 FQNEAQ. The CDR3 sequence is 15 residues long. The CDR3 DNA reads TGTGCCAGCAGCTTATCTTCTTCTGGGGCCAACGTCCTGACTTTC. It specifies CASSLSSSGANVLTF.

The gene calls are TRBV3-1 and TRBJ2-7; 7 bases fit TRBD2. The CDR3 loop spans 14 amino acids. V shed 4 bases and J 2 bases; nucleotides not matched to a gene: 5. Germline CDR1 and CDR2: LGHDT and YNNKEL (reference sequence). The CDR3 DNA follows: TGTGCCAGCAGCCGCCCCGGACTAGCCTACGAGCAGTACTTC. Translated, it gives CASSRPGLAYEQYF.

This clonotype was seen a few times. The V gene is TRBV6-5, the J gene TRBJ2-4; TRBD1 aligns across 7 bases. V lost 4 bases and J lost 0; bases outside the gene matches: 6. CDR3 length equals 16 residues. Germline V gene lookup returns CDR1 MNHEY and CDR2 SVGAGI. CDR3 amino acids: CASSSPNRGAKNIQYF. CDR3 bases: TGTGCCAGCAGTTCACCCAACAGGGGAGCCAAAAACATTCAGTACTTC.

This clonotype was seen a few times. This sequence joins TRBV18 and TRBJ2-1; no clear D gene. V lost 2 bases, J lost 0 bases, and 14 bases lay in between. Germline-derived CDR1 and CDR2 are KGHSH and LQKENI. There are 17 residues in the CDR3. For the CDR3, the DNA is TGTGCCAGCTCACCAGGTTCGGCAACCACCTCCTACAATGAGCAGTTCTTC. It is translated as CASSPGSATTSYNEQFF.